This TCR beta chain comes out of a study of cytotoxic CD8 clonotypes in ibrutinib-treated CLL. The overall study: Partial response occurred in approximately 25 patients and complete response in 2; at median about 70 months, approximately 15 remained remitted and about twelve progressed. Notes on the study in general: The study found baseline clonality above age-matched healthy donors, tracking circulating CD8+ T-cell counts.

The J segment lost 4 bases and the V segment lost 4 bases, leaving 15 bases of the junction unmatched. The CDR3 totals 17 residues. Germline V gene lookup returns CDR1 MGHRA and CDR2 YSYEKL. Using immunoSEQ multiplex PCR, the repertoire was profiled, and TCRdb retains in-frame clones only, with some absent. The sample lists hundreds of thousands of clones, around 66% occurring once. Concerning this clone itself: The antigen remains undetermined.

This specimen consisted of PBMCs, obtained after 36 months of ibrutinib treatment. This sequence was found in a human donor with chronic lymphocytic leukemia. The V call is TRBV4-1, the J call TRBJ2-7, with 8 bases fitting TRBD2. The CDR3 is CASSLNIRGGDYYEQYF. The DNA for the CDR3 is TGCGCCAGCAGCCTGAACATACGGGGGGGTGATTATTACGAGCAGTACTTC.